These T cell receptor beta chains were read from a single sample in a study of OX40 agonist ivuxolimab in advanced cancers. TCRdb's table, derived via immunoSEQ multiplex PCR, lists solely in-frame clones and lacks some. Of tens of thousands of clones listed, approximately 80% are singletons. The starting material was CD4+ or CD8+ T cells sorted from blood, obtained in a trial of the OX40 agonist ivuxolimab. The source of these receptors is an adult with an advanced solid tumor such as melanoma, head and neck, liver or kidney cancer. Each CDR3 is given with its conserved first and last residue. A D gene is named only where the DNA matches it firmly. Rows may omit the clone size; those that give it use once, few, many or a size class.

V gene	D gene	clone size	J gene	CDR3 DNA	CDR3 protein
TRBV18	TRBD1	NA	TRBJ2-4	TGTGCCAGCTCATGGGACAGGGCTGGCATTCAGTACTTC	CASSWDRAGIQYF
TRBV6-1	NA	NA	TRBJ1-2	TGTGCCAGCAGGAGAGGGGAGGGTCCGAACTATGGCTACACCTTC	CASRRGEGPNYGYTF
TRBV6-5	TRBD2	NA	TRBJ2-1	TGTGCCAGCAGAAGTCTAGCGGGAGGGAACAATGAGCAGTTCTTC	CASRSLAGGNNEQFF
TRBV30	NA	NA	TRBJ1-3	TGTGCCTGGCAGACAGACTCTGGAAACACCATATATTTT	CAWQTDSGNTIYF
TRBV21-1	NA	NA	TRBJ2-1	TGTGCCAGCAGCAGAGGCCCAGTGGGGAATGAGCAGTTCTTC	CASSRGPVGNEQFF
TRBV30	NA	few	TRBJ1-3	TGTGCCTGGAGCTGGGGTGGAAACACCATATATTTT	CAWSWGGNTIYF
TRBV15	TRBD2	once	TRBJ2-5	TGTGCCACCAGCAGAGAGAGCGGGATCCAAGAGACCCAGTACTTC	CATSRESGIQETQYF
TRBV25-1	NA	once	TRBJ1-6	TGTGCCAGCAGTGATCGGGGAGGAGCCATTAAATCACCCCTCCACTTT	CASSDRGGAIKSPLHF
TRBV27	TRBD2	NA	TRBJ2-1	TGTGCCAGCAGTTTATCCCCCCTAGCGGGAGTCGACAATGAGCAGTTCTTC	CASSLSPLAGVDNEQFF
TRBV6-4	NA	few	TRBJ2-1	TGTGCCAGCAGTGACGGCGGGGCTTCCTACAATGAGCAGTTCTTC	CASSDGGASYNEQFF
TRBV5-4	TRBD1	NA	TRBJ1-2	TGTGCCAGCAGCTTGAGCCAACGGACAGGTGGCTACACCTTC	CASSLSQRTGGYTF
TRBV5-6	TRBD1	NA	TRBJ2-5	TGTGCCAGCAGCTTGACAGGGGCAGAGACCCAGTACTTC	CASSLTGAETQYF
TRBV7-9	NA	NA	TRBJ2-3	TGTGCCAGCAGCTCAAGGGTCGGGGCTAGCACAGATACGCAGTATTTT	CASSSRVGASTDTQYF
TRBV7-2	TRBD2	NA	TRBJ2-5	TGTGCCAGCAGCTTTAGCGGGAAGGAGACCCAGTACTTC	CASSFSGKETQYF
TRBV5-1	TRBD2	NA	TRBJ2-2	TGCGCCAGCTGTGAGGGAGGGCACACCGGGGAGCTGTTTTTT	CASCEGGHTGELFF
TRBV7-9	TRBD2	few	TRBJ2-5	TGTGCCAGCAGCTTAGACGGCGGGAGGGCCGGGGAGACCCAGTACTTC	CASSLDGGRAGETQYF
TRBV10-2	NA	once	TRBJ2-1	TGCGCCAGCAGTCGGACTCGATACAATGAGCAGTTCTTC	CASSRTRYNEQFF
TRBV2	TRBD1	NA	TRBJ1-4	TGTGCCAGCAGTGATCCCGACGGGGACAGGGGGCGAGAAAAACTGTTTTTT	CASSDPDGDRGREKLFF
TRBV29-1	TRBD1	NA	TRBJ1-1	TGCATAGTTTACGGACAGGGAATGAACACTGAAGCTTTCTTT	CIVYGQGMNTEAFF
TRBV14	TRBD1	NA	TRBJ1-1	TGTGCCAGCAGCCATAACAGGGGGCGCGGGGACACTGAAGCTTTCTTT	CASSHNRGRGDTEAFF
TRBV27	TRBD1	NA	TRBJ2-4	TGTGCCAGCAGTACGCGGACAGGCGGCAGCATTCAGTACTTC	CASSTRTGGSIQYF
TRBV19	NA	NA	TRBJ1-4	TGTGCCAGTAGTGTCCTTGTAGCGAATGAAAAACTGTTTTTT	CASSVLVANEKLFF
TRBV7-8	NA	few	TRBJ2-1	TGTGCCAGCAGCTGGCTAGAAAGCGCTGACAATGAGCAGTTCTTC	CASSWLESADNEQFF
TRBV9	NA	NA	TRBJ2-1	TGTGCCAGCAGCGTAGTAGGGGGGGCCATCAATGAGCAGTTCTTC	CASSVVGGAINEQFF
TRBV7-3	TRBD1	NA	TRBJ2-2	TGTGCCAGCAAGGGACAGGGTAGCACCGGGGAGCTGTTTTTT	CASKGQGSTGELFF
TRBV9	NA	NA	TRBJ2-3	TGTGCCAGCAGCGTAGATGGGTCAGATACGCAGTATTTT	CASSVDGSDTQYF
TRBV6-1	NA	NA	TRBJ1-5	TGTGCCAGCAGTGAATTCCGGGATCAGCCCCAGCATTTT	CASSEFRDQPQHF
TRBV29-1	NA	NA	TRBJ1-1	TGCAGCGTTGAAGGACAATTGAACACTGAAGCTTTCTTT	CSVEGQLNTEAFF
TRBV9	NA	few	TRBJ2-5	TGTGCCAGCAGCGTAGGTGGAGAGACCCAGTACTTC	CASSVGGETQYF